The entry below gives a single T cell receptor (beta chain) sequence along with its context. What it binds is unknown. This entry is derived from a study of Ad26.COV2.S vaccination and SARS-CoV-2 variants. The method was immunoSEQ multiplex PCR; TCRdb's version includes in-frame clones alone and lacks a portion of them. The profile covers about 350,000 clones, with 92% appearing a single time and roughly 3.9% taken by the ten largest. The V gene's germline CDR1 is SGHDT and CDR2 YYEEEE. The CDR3 loop spans 14 amino acids. V lost 2 bases and J lost 0, with 8 bases in between. General study findings and limits: It was reported that spike-specific CD8+ and CD4+ T cell responses were substantially broad after vaccination. Total T cell responses may have been underestimated by the TCR breadth and depth analyses.

The genes are TRBV5-6 and TRBJ1-1; weak D call: TRBD1 (6 bases). The starting material was peripheral blood, obtained after recovery from COVID-19. This TCR was sampled from a human donor who had recovered from COVID-19. The CDR3 reads CASSFGQLNTEAFF. The CDR3 coding sequence is TGTGCCAGCAGCTTTGGACAGTTGAACACTGAAGCTTTCTTT.